This TCR beta chain was found in a study of blood T cells in healthy people across ages. Per the germline V gene, CDR1 is MNHEY and CDR2 is SMNVEV (reference sequence). With 5 bases clipped from V and 5 bases from J, the junction kept 10 bases outside the gene matches. The CDR3 contains 16 residues. Staff drew roughly 10 milliliters of peripheral blood from each donor. This clonotype occurred many times. A second about 7 to 12 cycle PCR used barcoded and J-beta primers. TCRdb reprocessed the 5' RACE reads via MiXCR and lists one record per CDR3 protein. The sample has roughly 1.9 million distinct CDR3 sequences, roughly two fifths seen once.

V usage is TRBV27 and J usage is TRBJ2-2; 8 nucleotides agree with TRBD1. The clonotype was recovered from a human donor in good health. Sequencing input: blood. This CDR3 reads CASSPTDRDGTGELFF. Written as DNA, the CDR3 is TGTGCCAGCAGTCCTACGGACAGGGACGGGACCGGGGAGCTGTTTTTT.